A single sample gave rise to the 27 T cell receptor beta chains below, sequenced in a study of shared clonotypes between healthy human individuals. Method: immunoSEQ multiplex PCR; TCRdb's copy keeps in-frame clones and lacks some. Altogether about 980,000 clones are present, 60% to 85% being singletons, with the ten largest covering about 1.5%. Input material: memory CD4+ T cells sorted from blood. Sample subset: CD45RA-negative fraction. Source of these receptors: a young man in good health.

The chain combines TRBV10-1 with TRBJ1-1; no definite D call. This CDR3 spans 13 amino acids. Germline assignment: CDR1 WNHNN and CDR2 SYGVQD (reference sequence). V lost 2 bases, J lost 2 bases, and 6 bases lay in between. The CDR3 loop reads CASSEQINTEAFF. In DNA form, the CDR3 reads TGCGCCAGCAGTGAGCAAATTAACACTGAAGCTTTCTTT.

The chain recombines TRBV28 with TRBJ1-2, with 7 positions matching TRBD1. This CDR3 is 16 amino acids long. Trimming at V came to 7 bases and at J to 2 bases, leaving 13 bases not matched to a gene. In germline, CDR1 is MDHEN, CDR2 SYDVKM. CDR3 nucleotides: TGTGCCAGCACTCTGAGACAGGGAGGGACGAACTATGGCTACACCTTC. This translates into CASTLRQGGTNYGYTF.

The V call is TRBV7-6, the J call TRBJ2-5; TRBD2 might be the D (6 bases). Between the trimmed V and J ends, which lost 1 base and 4 bases, there was a span of 10 bases. This CDR3 is built from 14 residues. Germline V lookup: CDR1 SGHVS, CDR2 FNYEAQ. The CDR3 coding sequence is TGTGCCAGCAGCTTAGTAGGTAGCGGAGAGACCCAGTACTTC. The encoded protein is CASSLVGSGETQYF.

In this sample, this clone turned up a few times. The V call is TRBV7-9, the J call TRBJ2-1, with TRBD1 identical over 9 bases. Germline V gives CDR1 SEHNR, CDR2 FQNEAQ (reference sequence). The CDR3 totals 15 residues. V dropped 4 bases and J dropped 13; count of bases not matched to a gene: 14. This CDR3 reads CASSSGTGTGQLQFF. CDR3 coding DNA: TGTGCCAGCAGCTCCGGGACAGGGACGGGACAGCTCCAGTTCTTC.

The chain couples TRBV6-1 to TRBJ2-5; tentatively, D is TRBD1 or TRBD2 (5 bases each). CDR3 length: 13 residues. The germline CDR1 and CDR2 sequences are MNHNS and SASEGT. V lost 6 bases, J lost 7 bases, and 15 bases lay in between. The CDR3 DNA follows: TGTGCCAGCAGAAAGGGGTCTGAGGGGACCCAGTACTTC. The encoded protein is CASRKGSEGTQYF.

The chain recombines TRBV2 with TRBJ1-4; D is possibly TRBD1 (5 bases). There are 17 residues in the CDR3. V was trimmed by 5 bases and J by 0 bases, leaving 16 bases between them. Germline CDR1 SNHLY, CDR2 FYNNEI. CDR3: CASSYRGTLATNEKLFF. The CDR3 DNA is TGTGCCAGCAGTTATCGGGGCACCCTCGCAACTAATGAAAAACTGTTTTTT.

The chain carries TRBV5-1 and TRBJ1-4; D may be TRBD1 (6 bases). Germline-derived CDR1 and CDR2 are SGHRS and YFSETQ. The germline V and J ends were trimmed by 4 bases and 6 bases, with 16 bases remaining between them. This CDR3 region has 15 residues. The CDR3: CASSPRGGADEKLFF. The CDR3 DNA reads as TGCGCCAGCAGCCCGAGGGGGGGCGCCGATGAAAAACTGTTTTTT. The entire variable domain, with the rest obtained from reference TRBV5-1 and TRBJ1-4, is as follows: KAGVTQTPRYLIKTRGQQVTLSCSPISGHRSVSWYQQTPGQGLQFLFEYFSETQRNKGNFPGRFSGRQFSNSRSEMNVSTLELGDSALYLCASSPRGGADEKLFFGSGTQLSVL.

This sequence joins TRBV11-2 and TRBJ1-6, with D uncertain. Trimming shortened V by 0 bases and J by 10 bases, and 10 bases separated the two germline ends. Per germline, CDR1 SGHAT and CDR2 FQNNGV. This CDR3 comprises 14 residues. As DNA, the CDR3 is TGTGCCAGCAGCTTAGAATGGGCGGGCTCACCCCTCCACTTT. Protein product: CASSLEWAGSPLHF. Full variable domain (rest looked up from reference TRBV11-2 and TRBJ1-6): EAGVAQSPRYKIIEKRQSVAFWCNPISGHATLYWYQQILGQGPKLLIQFQNNGVVDDSQLPKDRFSAERLKGVDSTLKIQPAKLEDSAVYLCASSLEWAGSPLHFGNGTRLTVT.

J is TRBJ2-3 and V is TRBV11-2; the D gene is possibly TRBD2 (6 bases). The CDR3 consists of 16 residues. V lost 4 bases, J lost 0 bases, and 14 bases lay in between. Germline V gene data show CDR1 as SGHAT and CDR2 as FQNNGV. CDR3 residues: CASSSRDFLSTDTQYF. The CDR3 DNA reads TGTGCCAGCAGCTCACGGGACTTTTTAAGCACAGATACGCAGTATTTT.

V gene TRBV11-2 combines with J gene TRBJ1-2; D remains unclear. V was clipped by 5 bases and J by 1 base, with 17 bases between them. Germline assignment: CDR1 SGHAT and CDR2 FQNNGV. The length of the CDR3 is 16 residues. As DNA, the CDR3 is TGTGCCAGCAGCCAGGCGGGCAGTGGCAGTAACTATGGCTACACCTTC. Translation gives CASSQAGSGSNYGYTF.

The rearrangement uses TRBV5-1 and TRBJ2-5; 7 bases agree with TRBD2. CDR3 size: 13 residues. V was clipped by 5 bases and J by 3 bases; unmatched bases: 4. Germline V gene lookup returns CDR1 SGHRS and CDR2 YFSETQ. The CDR3, as DNA: TGCGCCAGCAGACTTACTAGCGAAGAGACCCAGTACTTC. It encodes CASRLTSEETQYF.

This chain links TRBV5-1 with TRBJ1-2; 9 bases align to TRBD1. The V gene's germline CDR1 is SGHRS and CDR2 YFSETQ. Germline trimming cut 4 bases from V and 8 bases from J; bases unmatched to any gene: 9. The CDR3 covers 14 residues. DNA for the CDR3: TGCGCCAGCAGCACGGGACAGGGAGTGTGGGGCTACACCTTC. It is translated as CASSTGQGVWGYTF.

The genes are TRBV30 and TRBJ1-1, with D hard to call. Germline-derived CDR1 and CDR2 are GTSNPN and SVGIG (reference sequence). V was pared by 4 bases and J by 11 bases, with 26 bases between. CDR3 size: 15 residues. The CDR3 nucleotides are TGTGCCTGGATAACATTCCGGGTCAGGATGGAGTGGGCTTTCTTT. It translates to CAWITFRVRMEWAFF. Combining the CDR3 with reference TRBV30 and TRBJ1-1 gives the whole variable domain SQTIHQWPATLVQPVGSPLSLECTVEGTSNPNLYWYRQAAGRGLQLLFYSVGIGQISSEVPQNLSASRPQDRQFILSSKKLLLSDSGFYLCAWITFRVRMEWAFFGQGTRLTVV.

A few counts support this clone. Other DNA sequences from this sample encode an identical CDR3 as well. The J gene is TRBJ2-2, the V gene TRBV5-1, with a weak D call TRBD1 (6 bases). This CDR3 region has 13 residues. V was cut by 4 bases and J by 5 bases, with 9 bases left in between. Per germline, CDR1 SGHRS and CDR2 YFSETQ. The CDR3 spells CASSIRGTGELFF. CDR3 DNA sequence: TGCGCCAGCAGCATAAGGGGGACCGGGGAGCTGTTTTTT.

V and J are TRBV30 and TRBJ2-1; 8 nucleotides align to TRBD2. Per germline, CDR1 GTSNPN and CDR2 SVGIG (reference sequence). V shed 7 bases, J shed 3 bases, and the junction held 11 bases outside the gene matches. The CDR3 length is 15 residues. The DNA of the CDR3 is TGTGCCTTCGGCGGGAGGAGACTTGTCTACAATGAGCAGTTCTTC. Its protein product is CAFGGRRLVYNEQFF.

The chain has TRBV9 and TRBJ1-2; maybe TRBD1 (5 bases). Trimming stripped 4 bases from V and 3 bases from J, with 19 bases between. Germline-derived CDR1 and CDR2 are SGDLS and YYNGEE. The CDR3 covers 16 residues. CDR3 sequence reads: CASSPSLFREDYGYTF. The CDR3 DNA reads as TGTGCCAGCAGCCCGAGCCTATTCAGGGAAGACTATGGCTACACCTTC.

The rearrangement links TRBV30 to TRBJ2-1; maybe TRBD2 (6 bases). V was shortened by 0 bases and J by 3 bases, with 9 bases between the two germline ends. CDR1 and CDR2 (germline): GTSNPN, SVGIG (reference sequence). The CDR3 is 14 amino acids. The CDR3 DNA is TGTGCCTGGAGTGTATGGGGGGACTACAATGAGCAGTTCTTC. This gives the protein CAWSVWGDYNEQFF.

J is TRBJ1-3 and V is TRBV19; D unresolved. Germline loops: CDR1 LNHDA, CDR2 SQIVND (reference sequence). The V and J ends lost 4 bases and 2 bases respectively, with 18 bases between them. The length of the CDR3 is 17 residues. The DNA of the CDR3 is TGTGCCAGTAGTACAACGACCCCCGGCGGGGCTGGAAACACCATATATTTT. Protein product: CASSTTTPGGAGNTIYF.

The V call is TRBV30, the J call TRBJ2-2; D unresolved. CDR1 is GTSNPN, CDR2 SVGIG, per germline (reference sequence). The CDR3 is 13 residues long. V was shortened by 0 bases and J by 5 bases, with 7 bases between the two germline ends. The CDR3 loop reads CAWSVERTGELFF. Written as DNA, the CDR3 is TGTGCCTGGAGTGTAGAAAGAACCGGGGAGCTGTTTTTT. Variable domain in full (rest from reference TRBV30 and TRBJ2-2): SQTIHQWPATLVQPVGSPLSLECTVEGTSNPNLYWYRQAAGRGLQLLFYSVGIGQISSEVPQNLSASRPQDRQFILSSKKLLLSDSGFYLCAWSVERTGELFFGEGSRLTVL.

The chain joins TRBV21-1 to TRBJ1-3; no DNA check was done on the table's D call, TRBD1. TRBV21-1 is classified as a pseudogene. The CDR3 totals 15 residues. The CDR3 DNA is TGTGCCAGCAGTAAAACTGGACAGGGTGGAAACACCATATATTTT. Encoded protein: CASSKTGQGGNTIYF.

In regard to this clone: One junction end does not reproduce the germline sequence, and a read error may be involved. This chain uses TRBV6-1 with TRBJ1-6; D might be TRBD1 (5 bases). The CDR3 runs 15 residues. The germline V gene has CDR1 MNHNS and CDR2 SASEGT. The CDR3 DNA follows: TGTGCCAGCAGTGAAATGACAGCAAATAACTCACCCCTCCACTTT. This codes for CASSEMTANNSPLHF.

A single count supports this clone. The sample holds other DNA sequences that translate to the same CDR3. The V and J genes are TRBV7-9 and TRBJ1-2, with TRBD1 matching 7 bases. Germline-derived CDR1 and CDR2 are SEHNR and FQNEAQ (reference sequence). V shed 0 bases, J shed 7 bases, and the junction held 5 bases outside the gene matches. This CDR3 is 14 amino acids long. As DNA, the CDR3 is TGTGCCAGCAGCTTAGCGGAGGGGGCCAGTGGCTACACCTTC. Translating gives CASSLAEGASGYTF.

The chain couples TRBV7-9 to TRBJ2-5; 9 nucleotides agree with TRBD2. V trimming: 4 bases; J trimming: 9 bases; junction bases outside the gene matches: 6. The length of the CDR3 is 13 residues. Germline lookup yields CDR1 SEHNR and CDR2 FQNEAQ (reference sequence). The CDR3 loop reads CASSWGLADAQYF. Written as DNA, the CDR3 is TGTGCCAGCAGCTGGGGACTAGCAGATGCCCAGTACTTC.

V and J are TRBV5-1 and TRBJ1-3; D possibly corresponds to TRBD1 (5 bases). Germline CDR1 reads SGHRS; CDR2 reads YFSETQ. V lost 1 base to trimming and J lost 0 bases, with 11 bases between them. This CDR3 is 16 amino acids long. The DNA of the CDR3 is TGCGCCAGCAGCTTGACCGACAGCCACTCTGGAAACACCATATATTTT. Translating it yields CASSLTDSHSGNTIYF.

J is TRBJ2-7 and V is TRBV6-5; D uncertain. Germline assignment: CDR1 MNHEY and CDR2 SVGAGI. Trimming removed 5 bases from V and 1 base from J, with 12 bases in between. The CDR3 is 14 amino acids. The CDR3, as DNA: TGTGCCAGCAGTCGGGCCCACGCTTCCTACGAGCAGTACTTC. Protein sequence: CASSRAHASYEQYF.

In the case of this clone: Other DNA variants within this sample encode the same CDR3. V and J are TRBV6-1 and TRBJ1-2; D remains unclear. V lost 1 base and J lost 2, with 8 bases in between. Germline V lookup: CDR1 MNHNS, CDR2 SASEGT. CDR3 length: 14 amino acids. The CDR3 coding sequence is TGTGCCAGCAGTGAAGATCGGGGAAACTATGGCTACACCTTC. It specifies CASSEDRGNYGYTF.

Of note for this clone: Being one base from a much bigger clone, this may be a read error. The rearrangement links TRBV6-1 to TRBJ2-7; 9 bases are shared with TRBD1. With 6 bases clipped from V and 0 bases from J, the junction kept 3 bases outside the gene matches. Germline lookup yields CDR1 MNHNS and CDR2 SASEGT. This CDR3 contains 14 residues. CDR3 sequence reads: CASSRTGDSYEQYF. CDR3 nucleotide sequence: TGTGCCAGCAGCCGGACAGGGGACTCCTACGAGCAGTACTTC.